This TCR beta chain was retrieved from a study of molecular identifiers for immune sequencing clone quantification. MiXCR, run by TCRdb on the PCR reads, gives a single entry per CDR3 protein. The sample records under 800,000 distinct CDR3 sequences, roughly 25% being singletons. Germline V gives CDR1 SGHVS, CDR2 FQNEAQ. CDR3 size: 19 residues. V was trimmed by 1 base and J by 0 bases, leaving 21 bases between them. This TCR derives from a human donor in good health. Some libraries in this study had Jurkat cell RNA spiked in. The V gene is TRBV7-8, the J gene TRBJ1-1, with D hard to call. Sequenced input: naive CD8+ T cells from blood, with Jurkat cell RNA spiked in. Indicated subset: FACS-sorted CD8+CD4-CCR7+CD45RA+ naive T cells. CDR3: CASSLVAVGYPSLNTEAFF. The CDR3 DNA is TGTGCCAGCAGCTTAGTCGCGGTCGGGTATCCCTCTTTGAACACTGAAGCTTTCTTT.